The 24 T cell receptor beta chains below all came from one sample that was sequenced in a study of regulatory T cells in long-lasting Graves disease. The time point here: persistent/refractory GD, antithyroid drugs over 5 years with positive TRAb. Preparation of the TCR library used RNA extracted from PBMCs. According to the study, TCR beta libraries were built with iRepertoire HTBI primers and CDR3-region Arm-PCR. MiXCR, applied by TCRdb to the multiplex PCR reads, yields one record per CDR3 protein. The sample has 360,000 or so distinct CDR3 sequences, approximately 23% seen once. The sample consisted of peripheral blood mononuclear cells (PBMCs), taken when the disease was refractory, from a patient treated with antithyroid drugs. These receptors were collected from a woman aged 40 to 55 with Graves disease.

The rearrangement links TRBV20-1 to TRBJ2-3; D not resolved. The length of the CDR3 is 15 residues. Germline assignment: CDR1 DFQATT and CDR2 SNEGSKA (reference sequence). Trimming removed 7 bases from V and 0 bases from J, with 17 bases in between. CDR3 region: CSGRNLLTSTDTQYF. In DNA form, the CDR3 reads TGCAGTGGCCGCAACTTGCTAACTAGCACAGATACGCAGTATTTT.

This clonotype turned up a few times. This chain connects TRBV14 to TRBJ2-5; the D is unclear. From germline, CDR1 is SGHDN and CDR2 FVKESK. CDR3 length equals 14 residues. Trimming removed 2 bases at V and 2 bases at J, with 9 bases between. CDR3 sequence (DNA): TGTGCCAGCAGCCAATATTACCGGCAAGAGACCCAGTACTTC. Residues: CASSQYYRQETQYF.

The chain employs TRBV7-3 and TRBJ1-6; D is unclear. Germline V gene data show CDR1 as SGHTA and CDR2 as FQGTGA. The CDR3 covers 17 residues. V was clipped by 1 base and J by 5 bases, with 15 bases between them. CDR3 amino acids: CASSLNGGRFNNSPLHF. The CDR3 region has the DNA TGTGCCAGCAGCTTAAACGGCGGCCGGTTTAATAATTCACCCCTCCACTTT.

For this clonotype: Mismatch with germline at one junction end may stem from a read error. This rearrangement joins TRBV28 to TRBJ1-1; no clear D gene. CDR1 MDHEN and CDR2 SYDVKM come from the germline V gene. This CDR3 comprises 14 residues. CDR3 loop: CVSSFPDLNTEAFF. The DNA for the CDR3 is TGTGTCAGCAGTTTCCCCGACCTAAATACTGAAGCTTTCTTT.

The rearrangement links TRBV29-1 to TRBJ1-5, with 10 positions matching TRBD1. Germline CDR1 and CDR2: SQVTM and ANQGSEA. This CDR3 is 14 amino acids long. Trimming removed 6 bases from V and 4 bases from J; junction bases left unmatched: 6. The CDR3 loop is CSVGTGDINQPQHF. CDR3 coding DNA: TGCAGCGTGGGGACAGGGGATATTAATCAGCCCCAGCATTTT.

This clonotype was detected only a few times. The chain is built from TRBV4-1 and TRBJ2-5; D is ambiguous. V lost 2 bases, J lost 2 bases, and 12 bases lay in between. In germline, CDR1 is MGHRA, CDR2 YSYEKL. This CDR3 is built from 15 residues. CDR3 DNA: TGCGCCAGCAGCCAATTGCTGGGTTTACAAGAGACCCAGTACTTC. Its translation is CASSQLLGLQETQYF.

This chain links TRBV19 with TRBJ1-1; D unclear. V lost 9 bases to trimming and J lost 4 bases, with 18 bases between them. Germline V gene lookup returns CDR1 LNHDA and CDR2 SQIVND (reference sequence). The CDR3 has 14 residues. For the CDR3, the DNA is TGTGCCAGCCAGACGGGCGGTGGAACCACTGAAGCTTTCTTT. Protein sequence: CASQTGGGTTEAFF. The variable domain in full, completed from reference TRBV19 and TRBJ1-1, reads DGGITQSPKYLFRKEGQNVTLSCEQNLNHDAMYWYRQDPGQGLRLIYYSQIVNDFQKGDIAEGYSVSREKKESFPLTVTSAQKNPTAFYLCASQTGGGTTEAFFGQGTRLTVV.

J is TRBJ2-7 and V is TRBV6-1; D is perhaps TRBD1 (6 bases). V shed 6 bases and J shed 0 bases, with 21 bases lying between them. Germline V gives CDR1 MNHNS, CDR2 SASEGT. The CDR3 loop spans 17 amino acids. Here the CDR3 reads CASSSIPGTSRSYEQYF. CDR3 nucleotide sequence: TGTGCCAGCAGCTCTATTCCCGGGACATCCCGCTCCTACGAGCAGTACTTC.

The CDR3 DNA sequence: TGTGCCAGCAGCGTTATGTATAGCGGGAGGGCGGGGTCCTACGAGCAGTACTTC. Translating it yields CASSVMYSGRAGSYEQYF. V and J are TRBV9 and TRBJ2-7; 11 bases line up with TRBD2. The germline V gene has CDR1 SGDLS and CDR2 YYNGEE. The CDR3 is made up of 18 amino acids. The ends lost 2 bases at V and 1 base at J; junction bases unmatched: 11.

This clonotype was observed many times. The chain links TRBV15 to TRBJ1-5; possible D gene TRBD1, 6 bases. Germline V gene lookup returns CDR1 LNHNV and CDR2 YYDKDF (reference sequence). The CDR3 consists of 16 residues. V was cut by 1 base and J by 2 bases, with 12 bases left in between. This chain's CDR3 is CATSRAVRQGNQPQHF. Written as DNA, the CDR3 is TGTGCCACCAGCAGAGCCGTAAGACAGGGCAATCAGCCCCAGCATTTT. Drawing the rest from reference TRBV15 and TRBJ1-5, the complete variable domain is DAMVIQNPRYQVTQFGKPVTLSCSQTLNHNVMYWYQQKSSQAPKLLFHYYDKDFNNEADTPDNFQSRRPNTSFCFLDIRSPGLGDTAMYLCATSRAVRQGNQPQHFGDGTRLSIL.

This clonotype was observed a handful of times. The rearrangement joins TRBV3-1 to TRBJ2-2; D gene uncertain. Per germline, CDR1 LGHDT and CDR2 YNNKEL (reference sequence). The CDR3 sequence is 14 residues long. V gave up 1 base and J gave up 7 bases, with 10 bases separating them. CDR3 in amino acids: CASSQVWKGGELFF. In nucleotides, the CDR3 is TGTGCCAGCAGCCAAGTCTGGAAAGGCGGGGAGCTGTTTTTT. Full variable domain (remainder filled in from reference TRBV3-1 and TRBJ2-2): DTAVSQTPKYLVTQMGNDKSIKCEQNLGHDTMYWYKQDSKKFLKIMFSYNNKELIINETVPNRFSPKSPDKAHLNLHINSLELGDSAVYFCASSQVWKGGELFFGEGSRLTVL.

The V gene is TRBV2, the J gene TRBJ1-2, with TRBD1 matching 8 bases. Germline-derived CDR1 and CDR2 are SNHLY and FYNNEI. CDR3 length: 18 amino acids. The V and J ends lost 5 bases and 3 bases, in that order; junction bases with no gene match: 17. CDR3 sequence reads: CASSQATGQRQGYYGYTF. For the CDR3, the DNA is TGTGCCAGCAGTCAGGCAACGGGACAGAGACAGGGGTACTATGGCTACACCTTC. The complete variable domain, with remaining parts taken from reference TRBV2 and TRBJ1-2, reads EPEVTQTPSHQVTQMGQEVILRCVPISNHLYFYWYRQILGQKVEFLVSFYNNEISEKSEIFDDQFSVERPDGSNFTLKIRSTKLEDSAMYFCASSQATGQRQGYYGYTFGSGTRLTVV.

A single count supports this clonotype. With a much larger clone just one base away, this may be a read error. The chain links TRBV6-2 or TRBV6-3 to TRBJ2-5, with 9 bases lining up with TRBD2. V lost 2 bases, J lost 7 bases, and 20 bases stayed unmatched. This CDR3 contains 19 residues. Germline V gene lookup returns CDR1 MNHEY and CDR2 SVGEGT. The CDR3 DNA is TGTGCCAGCAGTTACCCGATCGACTCTAGCGGGACAGATCCAAGGACCCAGTACTTC. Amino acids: CASSYPIDSSGTDPRTQYF.

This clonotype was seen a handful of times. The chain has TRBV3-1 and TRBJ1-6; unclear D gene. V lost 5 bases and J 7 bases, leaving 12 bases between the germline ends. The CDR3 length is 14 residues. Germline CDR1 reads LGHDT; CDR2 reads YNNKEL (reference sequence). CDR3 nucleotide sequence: TGTGCCAGCAGCTCACAGCACCCAAATTCACCCCTCCACTTT. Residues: CASSSQHPNSPLHF.

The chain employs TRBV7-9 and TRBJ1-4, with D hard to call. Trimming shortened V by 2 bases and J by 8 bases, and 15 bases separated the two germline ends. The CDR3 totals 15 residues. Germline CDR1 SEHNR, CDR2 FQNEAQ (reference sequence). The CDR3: CASSLSSLRREKLFF. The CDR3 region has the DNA TGTGCCAGCAGCTTATCCAGTTTAAGGCGGGAAAAACTGTTTTTT.

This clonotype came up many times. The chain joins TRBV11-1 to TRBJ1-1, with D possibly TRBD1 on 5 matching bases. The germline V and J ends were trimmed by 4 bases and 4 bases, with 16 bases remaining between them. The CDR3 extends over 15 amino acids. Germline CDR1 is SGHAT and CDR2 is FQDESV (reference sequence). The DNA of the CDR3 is TGTGCCAGCAGCTCACAACAGGTCCCCGGCACTGAAGCTTTCTTT. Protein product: CASSSQQVPGTEAFF.

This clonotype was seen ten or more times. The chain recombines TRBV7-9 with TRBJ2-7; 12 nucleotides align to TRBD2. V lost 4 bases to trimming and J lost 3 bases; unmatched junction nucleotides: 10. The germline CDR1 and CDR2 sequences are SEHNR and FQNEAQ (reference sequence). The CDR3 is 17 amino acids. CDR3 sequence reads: CASSSPGLAGLRYEQYF. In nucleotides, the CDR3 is TGTGCCAGCAGCTCCCCGGGACTAGCGGGTCTTCGCTACGAGCAGTACTTC.

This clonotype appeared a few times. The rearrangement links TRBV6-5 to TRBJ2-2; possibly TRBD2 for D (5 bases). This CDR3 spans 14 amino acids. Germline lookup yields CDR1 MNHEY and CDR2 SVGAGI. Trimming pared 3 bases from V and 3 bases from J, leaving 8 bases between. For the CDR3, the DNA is TGTGCCAGCAGTTATGACTACTACACCGGGGAGCTGTTTTTT. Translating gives CASSYDYYTGELFF.

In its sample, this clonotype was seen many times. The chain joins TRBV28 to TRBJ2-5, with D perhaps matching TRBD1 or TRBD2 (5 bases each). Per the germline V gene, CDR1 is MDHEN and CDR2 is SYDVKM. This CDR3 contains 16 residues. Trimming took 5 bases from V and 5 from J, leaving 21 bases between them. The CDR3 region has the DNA TGTGCCAGCAGTACAAAGAGAGGGGCCCTAGAGGAGACCCAGTACTTC. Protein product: CASSTKRGALEETQYF.

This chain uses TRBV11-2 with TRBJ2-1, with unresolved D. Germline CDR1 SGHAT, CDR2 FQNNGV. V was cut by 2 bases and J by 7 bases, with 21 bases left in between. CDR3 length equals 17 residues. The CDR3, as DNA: TGTGCCAGCAGCTTATTTAATATCGATCCAGCGCTGAATGAGCAGTTCTTC. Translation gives CASSLFNIDPALNEQFF. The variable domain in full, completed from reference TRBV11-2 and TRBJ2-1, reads EAGVAQSPRYKIIEKRQSVAFWCNPISGHATLYWYQQILGQGPKLLIQFQNNGVVDDSQLPKDRFSAERLKGVDSTLKIQPAKLEDSAVYLCASSLFNIDPALNEQFFGPGTRLTVL.

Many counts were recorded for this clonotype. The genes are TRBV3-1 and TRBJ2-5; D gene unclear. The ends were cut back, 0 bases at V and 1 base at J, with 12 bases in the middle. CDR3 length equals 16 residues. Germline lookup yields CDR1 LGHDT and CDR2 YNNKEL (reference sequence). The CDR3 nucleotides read TGTGCCAGCAGCCAAGAACAGCCGAAACTCCAAGAGACCCAGTACTTC. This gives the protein CASSQEQPKLQETQYF.

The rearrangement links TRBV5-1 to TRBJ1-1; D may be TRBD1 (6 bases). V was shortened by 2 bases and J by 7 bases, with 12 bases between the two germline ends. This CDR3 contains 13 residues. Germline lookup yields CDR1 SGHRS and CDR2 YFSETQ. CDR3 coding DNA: TGCGCCAGCAGCTTTAGGGGACAAGGTGAAGCTTTCTTT. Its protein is CASSFRGQGEAFF.

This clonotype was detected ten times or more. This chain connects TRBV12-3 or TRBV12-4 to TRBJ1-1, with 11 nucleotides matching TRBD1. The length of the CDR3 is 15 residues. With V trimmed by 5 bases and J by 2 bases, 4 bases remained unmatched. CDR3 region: CASSPDRGRNTEAFF. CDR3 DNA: TGTGCCAGCAGTCCGGACAGGGGGCGAAACACTGAAGCTTTCTTT.

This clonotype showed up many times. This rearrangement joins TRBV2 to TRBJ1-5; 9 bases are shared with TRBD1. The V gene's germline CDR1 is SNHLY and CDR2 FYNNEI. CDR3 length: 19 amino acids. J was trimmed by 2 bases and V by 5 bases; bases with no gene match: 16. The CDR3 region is CASSLNRDRDGTGNQPQHF. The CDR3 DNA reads TGTGCCAGCAGTTTAAACCGGGACAGGGATGGTACGGGCAATCAGCCCCAGCATTTT.